Listed below are T cell receptor beta chains from one sample, sequenced in a study of cytomegalovirus exposure and HLA in healthy donors. Repertoires were generated with immunoSEQ multiplex PCR, while TCRdb's copy carries only in-frame clones and drops some. Of under 200,000 clones in the sample, 12% were seen once. Sequencing was done on a sample of PBMCs. The receptor set was obtained from a man aged 45-65 years in good health and CMV-seropositive. Each CDR3 is given with its conserved first and last residue. D genes are given only for firm matches. Size is stated for part of the rows, as once, few or many counts, or as a class when the clone is expanded.

v_call: TRBV10-3
clone_size: few
j_call: TRBJ1-3
d_call: TRBD1
cdr3_aa: CAISDPRGGQGSGNTIYF
cdr3_nt: TGTGCCATCAGTGACCCTCGAGGAGGACAGGGGTCTGGAAACACCATATATTTT

v_call: TRBV14
clone_size: -
j_call: TRBJ1-1
d_call: TRBD1
cdr3_aa: CASSPLGQLNTEAFF
cdr3_nt: TGTGCCAGCAGCCCCCTGGGACAGTTGAACACTGAAGCTTTCTTT

v_call: TRBV6-5
clone_size: -
j_call: TRBJ1-2
d_call: TRBD1
cdr3_aa: CASSDTGGVYGYTF
cdr3_nt: TGTGCCAGCAGTGATACAGGGGGCGTCTATGGCTACACCTTC

v_call: TRBV7-3
clone_size: -
j_call: TRBJ2-7
d_call: -
cdr3_aa: CASSLRVEHHEQYF
cdr3_nt: TGTGCCAGCAGCTTACGAGTCGAGCACCACGAGCAGTACTTC

v_call: TRBV10-3
clone_size: -
j_call: TRBJ1-1
d_call: -
cdr3_aa: CAITQTGNTEAFF
cdr3_nt: TGTGCCATCACCCAAACAGGTAACACTGAAGCTTTCTTT

v_call: TRBV19
clone_size: few
j_call: TRBJ1-6
d_call: TRBD1
cdr3_aa: CASTPTGGQDSPLHF
cdr3_nt: TGTGCCAGTACCCCGACAGGGGGACAAGATTCACCCCTCCACTTT

v_call: TRBV7-9
clone_size: few
j_call: TRBJ2-6
d_call: -
cdr3_aa: CASSSGGPGANVLTF
cdr3_nt: TGTGCCAGCAGCTCAGGGGGGCCTGGGGCCAACGTCCTGACTTTC

v_call: TRBV5-1
clone_size: -
j_call: TRBJ2-2
d_call: TRBD1
cdr3_aa: CASSFEGALAGELFF
cdr3_nt: TGCGCCAGCAGCTTCGAGGGGGCCCTGGCCGGGGAGCTGTTTTTT

v_call: TRBV29-1
clone_size: few
j_call: TRBJ2-5
d_call: TRBD2
cdr3_aa: CSVEPGRGGTKTQYF
cdr3_nt: TGCAGCGTTGAGCCTGGACGGGGGGGGACGAAGACCCAGTACTTC

v_call: TRBV28
clone_size: -
j_call: TRBJ1-2
d_call: -
cdr3_aa: CASSGDSPYGYTF
cdr3_nt: TGTGCCAGCAGTGGCGACAGCCCCTATGGCTACACCTTC

v_call: TRBV29-1
clone_size: -
j_call: TRBJ2-7
d_call: TRBD1
cdr3_aa: CSTQDRDRIYEQYF
cdr3_nt: TGCAGCACACAGGACCGGGACAGGATCTACGAGCAGTACTTC

v_call: TRBV29-1
clone_size: -
j_call: TRBJ2-2
d_call: -
cdr3_aa: CSVEYTTGELFF
cdr3_nt: TGCAGCGTTGAGTACACCACCGGGGAGCTGTTTTTT

v_call: TRBV6-1
clone_size: few
j_call: TRBJ2-2
d_call: -
cdr3_aa: CASSLLGGELFF
cdr3_nt: TGTGCCAGCAGTTTACTCGGCGGGGAGCTGTTTTTT

v_call: TRBV7-3
clone_size: -
j_call: TRBJ2-1
d_call: -
cdr3_aa: CASSSDSGFSYNEQFF
cdr3_nt: TGTGCCAGCAGCTCAGATAGCGGATTCTCCTACAATGAGCAGTTCTTC

v_call: TRBV13
clone_size: -
j_call: TRBJ2-3
d_call: TRBD1
cdr3_aa: CASNLFDRVVDTQYF
cdr3_nt: TGTGCCAGCAACTTATTCGACAGGGTAGTCGATACGCAGTATTTT

v_call: TRBV11-3
clone_size: -
j_call: TRBJ2-3
d_call: TRBD2
cdr3_aa: CASTSDDLAGSTDTQYF
cdr3_nt: TGTGCCAGCACCTCTGACGATCTAGCGGGGAGCACAGATACGCAGTATTTT

v_call: TRBV7-2
clone_size: -
j_call: TRBJ1-6
d_call: TRBD1
cdr3_aa: CASSLYGTGNSPLHF
cdr3_nt: TGTGCCAGCAGCTTATACGGGACAGGAAATTCACCCCTCCACTTT

v_call: TRBV5-1
clone_size: -
j_call: TRBJ2-7
d_call: TRBD1
cdr3_aa: CASSLALRGPEQYF
cdr3_nt: TGCGCCAGCAGCTTGGCCCTCAGGGGGCCCGAGCAGTACTTC

v_call: TRBV28
clone_size: -
j_call: TRBJ1-2
d_call: TRBD1
cdr3_aa: CASSFRRGLYGYTF
cdr3_nt: TGTGCCAGCAGTTTTCGGAGGGGGCTATATGGCTACACCTTC

v_call: TRBV7-9
clone_size: -
j_call: TRBJ1-4
d_call: -
cdr3_aa: CASSFGQGWEKLFF
cdr3_nt: TGTGCCAGCAGCTTCGGGCAGGGTTGGGAAAAACTGTTTTTT

v_call: TRBV6-5
clone_size: few
j_call: TRBJ1-5
d_call: TRBD1
cdr3_aa: CASSLDRAQPQHF
cdr3_nt: TGTGCCAGCAGCTTGGACAGGGCTCAGCCCCAGCATTTT

v_call: TRBV7-9
clone_size: -
j_call: TRBJ2-5
d_call: -
cdr3_aa: CASSFNPETQYF
cdr3_nt: TGTGCCAGCAGCTTTAATCCCGAGACCCAGTACTTC

v_call: TRBV7-9
clone_size: once
j_call: TRBJ2-2
d_call: -
cdr3_aa: CARSPTVTGELFF
cdr3_nt: TGTGCCAGAAGCCCGACAGTTACCGGGGAGCTGTTTTTT

v_call: TRBV7-2
clone_size: -
j_call: TRBJ1-6
d_call: -
cdr3_aa: CASSFSAMDSPLHF
cdr3_nt: TGTGCCAGCAGCTTCAGTGCAATGGATTCACCCCTCCACTTT

v_call: TRBV5-6
clone_size: few
j_call: TRBJ1-2
d_call: -
cdr3_aa: CASSSEGGRVYGYTF
cdr3_nt: TGTGCCAGCAGCTCCGAGGGGGGGCGGGTCTATGGCTACACCTTC

v_call: TRBV5-1
clone_size: -
j_call: TRBJ2-3
d_call: -
cdr3_aa: CASSLEGSDTQYF
cdr3_nt: TGCGCCAGCAGCTTGGAGGGGTCAGATACGCAGTATTTT

v_call: TRBV11-3
clone_size: few
j_call: TRBJ1-6
d_call: -
cdr3_aa: CASSSESSYNSPLHF
cdr3_nt: TGTGCCAGCAGCAGCGAAAGCTCCTATAATTCACCCCTCCACTTT

v_call: TRBV4-3
clone_size: few
j_call: TRBJ1-6
d_call: -
cdr3_aa: CASSQVATANSPLHF
cdr3_nt: TGCGCCAGCAGCCAAGTGGCAACAGCCAATTCACCCCTCCACTTT

v_call: TRBV19
clone_size: -
j_call: TRBJ1-5
d_call: TRBD1
cdr3_aa: CASSPAGGVGQPQHF
cdr3_nt: TGTGCCAGTAGTCCCGCAGGGGGCGTGGGTCAGCCCCAGCATTTT

v_call: TRBV2
clone_size: few
j_call: TRBJ2-1
d_call: TRBD1
cdr3_aa: CASSELSPGRGRNEQFF
cdr3_nt: TGTGCCAGCAGTGAATTATCCCCCGGCAGGGGGCGGAATGAGCAGTTCTTC

v_call: TRBV9
clone_size: few
j_call: TRBJ2-2
d_call: -
cdr3_aa: CASSVSGAGELFF
cdr3_nt: TGTGCCAGCAGCGTATCGGGGGCCGGGGAGCTGTTTTTT

v_call: TRBV4-2
clone_size: -
j_call: TRBJ1-6
d_call: -
cdr3_aa: CASSQESNSYNSPLHF
cdr3_nt: TGTGCCAGCAGCCAAGAGTCCAACTCCTATAATTCACCCCTCCACTTT

v_call: TRBV4-1
clone_size: few
j_call: TRBJ2-5
d_call: TRBD2
cdr3_aa: CASTPGLGSLETQYF
cdr3_nt: TGCGCCAGCACCCCGGGACTAGGCAGCCTGGAGACCCAGTACTTC

v_call: TRBV7-9
clone_size: -
j_call: TRBJ1-4
d_call: -
cdr3_aa: CASSLRTGRDEKLFF
cdr3_nt: TGTGCCAGCAGCTTGAGAACAGGGAGAGATGAAAAACTGTTTTTT

v_call: TRBV7-6
clone_size: few
j_call: TRBJ2-1
d_call: -
cdr3_aa: CASSSRGLLSSYNEQFF
cdr3_nt: TGTGCCAGCAGCTCCCGAGGACTATTGAGCTCCTACAATGAGCAGTTCTTC

v_call: TRBV7-6
clone_size: -
j_call: TRBJ2-5
d_call: -
cdr3_aa: CASSDAVAGTVGTQYF
cdr3_nt: TGTGCCAGCAGCGATGCCGTCGCGGGGACTGTTGGGACCCAGTACTTC

v_call: TRBV6-6
clone_size: -
j_call: TRBJ1-6
d_call: TRBD1
cdr3_aa: CASSTGQGKSPLHF
cdr3_nt: TGTGCCAGCAGTACAGGACAGGGAAAATCACCCCTCCACTTT

v_call: TRBV18
clone_size: -
j_call: TRBJ2-5
d_call: -
cdr3_aa: CASSPLSGKETQYF
cdr3_nt: TGTGCCAGCTCACCACTTTCAGGGAAAGAGACCCAGTACTTC

v_call: TRBV5-1
clone_size: few
j_call: TRBJ2-5
d_call: TRBD1
cdr3_aa: CASSPDRVETQYF
cdr3_nt: TGCGCCAGCAGCCCGGACAGGGTCGAGACCCAGTACTTC

v_call: TRBV9
clone_size: -
j_call: TRBJ1-4
d_call: -
cdr3_aa: CASSVAPGLNEKLFF
cdr3_nt: TGTGCCAGCAGCGTAGCTCCAGGGCTAAATGAAAAACTGTTTTTT

v_call: TRBV2
clone_size: -
j_call: TRBJ2-5
d_call: TRBD2
cdr3_aa: CASSETSGGYQETQYF
cdr3_nt: TGTGCCAGCAGTGAAACTAGCGGGGGGTACCAAGAGACCCAGTACTTC

v_call: TRBV7-2
clone_size: -
j_call: TRBJ1-3
d_call: -
cdr3_aa: CASSSRGSGNTIYF
cdr3_nt: TGTGCCAGCAGCTCCCGGGGCTCTGGAAACACCATATATTTT

v_call: TRBV18
clone_size: few
j_call: TRBJ2-7
d_call: -
cdr3_aa: CASSPPSARREQYF
cdr3_nt: TGTGCCAGCTCACCACCTAGCGCCAGGCGCGAGCAGTACTTC

v_call: TRBV6-5
clone_size: -
j_call: TRBJ2-4
d_call: -
cdr3_aa: CASTSGRGGNIQYF
cdr3_nt: TGTGCCAGCACCTCGGGGCGGGGCGGCAACATTCAGTACTTC

v_call: TRBV7-9
clone_size: -
j_call: TRBJ1-2
d_call: -
cdr3_aa: CASSLDTARYYGYTF
cdr3_nt: TGTGCCAGCAGCTTAGACACAGCAAGATACTATGGCTACACCTTC